This entry lists 10 T cell receptor beta chains sequenced from one sample in a study of lymphopenia after photon versus proton radiotherapy. Sequenced by immunoSEQ multiplex PCR; TCRdb stores in-frame clones only, minus some. There are some 38,000 clones in the sample; 80% to 95% occur only once, and roughly 15% lies in the top ten. The starting material was peripheral blood, obtained from a patient treated with photon-based radiotherapy. The source is a man in his sixties with cholangiocarcinoma.

This clone is classed as medium-sized. The genes are TRBV7-3 and TRBJ1-4; possible D gene TRBD1, 6 bases. Trimming cost V 5 bases and J 2 bases, with 18 bases left between them. The CDR3 covers 17 residues. Germline CDR1 and CDR2: SGHTA and FQGTGA. The CDR3 reads CASSGWDTGQTNEKLFF. The CDR3 nucleotides are TGTGCCAGCAGCGGGTGGGACACAGGGCAGACTAATGAAAAACTGTTTTTT.

The chain is built from TRBV5-1 and TRBJ2-7, with D unclear. The germline CDR1 and CDR2 sequences are SGHRS and YFSETQ. Trimming took off 1 base at V and 3 bases at J, with 14 bases between the two ends. This CDR3 has 15 amino acids. The chain's CDR3 is CASSLSGRNFYEQYF. CDR3 DNA sequence: TGCGCCAGCAGCTTGAGTGGACGGAACTTCTACGAGCAGTACTTC.

The rearrangement joins TRBV6-1 to TRBJ1-1; D might be TRBD1 (5 bases). The germline gives CDR1 MNHNS, CDR2 SASEGT. The V end lost 6 bases, the J end lost 0 bases, and 11 bases lay between the germline ends. This CDR3 region has 14 residues. The CDR3 protein is CASSLEGMNTEAFF. In nucleotides, the CDR3 is TGTGCCAGCAGCTTGGAGGGGATGAACACTGAAGCTTTCTTT.

The J gene is TRBJ2-7, the V gene TRBV28; D possibly corresponds to TRBD2 (6 bases). The V end was cut by 6 bases, the J end by 3 bases, with 15 bases between. CDR1 is MDHEN and CDR2 is SYDVKM in the germline V gene. The CDR3 consists of 14 residues. The CDR3 reads CASRLSGYRYEQYF. The CDR3 DNA reads TGTGCCAGCAGACTGAGCGGGTACCGCTACGAGCAGTACTTC.

The chain joins TRBV5-1 to TRBJ1-1; D is uncertain. V was trimmed by 6 bases and J by 3 bases, leaving 12 bases between them. The CDR3 is 13 amino acids. The germline V gene encodes CDR1 SGHRS and CDR2 YFSETQ. The CDR3 reads CASTEDWDTEAFF. CDR3 nucleotide sequence: TGCGCCAGCACGGAAGACTGGGACACTGAAGCTTTCTTT.

The rearrangement uses TRBV6-5 and TRBJ2-7, with 12 bases matching TRBD2. Per the germline V gene, CDR1 is MNHEY and CDR2 is SVGAGI. The CDR3 runs to 14 residues. V shed 5 bases and J 5 bases; nucleotides not matched to a gene: 4. The chain's CDR3 is CASSKWTSGNEQYF. CDR3 nucleotide sequence: TGTGCCAGCAGTAAATGGACTAGCGGGAACGAGCAGTACTTC.

The chain couples TRBV11-2 to TRBJ2-7, with a tentative D call TRBD1 (5 bases). V was clipped by 0 bases and J by 0 bases, with 15 bases between them. Per the germline V gene, CDR1 is SGHAT and CDR2 is FQNNGV. CDR3 size: 17 residues. Here the CDR3 DNA reads TGTGCCAGCAGCTTAGATCAAGGGCAGGGCTACTCCTACGAGCAGTACTTC. The encoded protein is CASSLDQGQGYSYEQYF.

V usage is TRBV6-5 and J usage is TRBJ2-3; TRBD1 matches at 11 bases. Germline V gives CDR1 MNHEY, CDR2 SVGAGI. The CDR3 extends over 13 amino acids. Trimming removed 6 bases from V and 6 bases from J; junction bases left unmatched: 2. The CDR3 DNA reads TGTGCCAGCAGACGGGACAGGGGGGATACGCAGTATTTT. It translates to CASRRDRGDTQYF.

The chain combines TRBV4-1 with TRBJ2-2; D is uncertain. The ends were cut back, 5 bases at V and 4 bases at J, with 17 bases in the middle. The V gene's germline CDR1 is MGHRA and CDR2 YSYEKL. This CDR3 spans 16 amino acids. The CDR3 here is CASSGLGIFRTGELFF. The CDR3 DNA reads as TGCGCCAGCAGCGGCCTGGGAATATTTCGCACCGGGGAGCTGTTTTTT.

This chain joins TRBV19 and TRBJ2-2, with 10 nucleotides matching TRBD1. The CDR3 has 17 residues. The germline CDR1 and CDR2 sequences are LNHDA and SQIVND (reference sequence). V lost 3 bases, J lost 2 bases, and 6 bases stayed unmatched. In nucleotides, the CDR3 is TGTGCCAGTAGTATGGCGACAGGGGGCGGTAACACCGGGGAGCTGTTTTTT. Amino acids: CASSMATGGGNTGELFF.